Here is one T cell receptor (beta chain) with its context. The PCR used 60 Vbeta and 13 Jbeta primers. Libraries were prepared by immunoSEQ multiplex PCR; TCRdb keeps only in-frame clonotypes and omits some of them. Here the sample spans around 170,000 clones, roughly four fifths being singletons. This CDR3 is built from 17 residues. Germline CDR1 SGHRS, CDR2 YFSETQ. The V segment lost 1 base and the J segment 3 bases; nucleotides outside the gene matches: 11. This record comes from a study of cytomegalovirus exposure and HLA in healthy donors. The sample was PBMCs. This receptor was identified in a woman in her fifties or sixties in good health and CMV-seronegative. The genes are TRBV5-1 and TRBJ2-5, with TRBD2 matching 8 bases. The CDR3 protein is CASSLPLEAGDKETQYF. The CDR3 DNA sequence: TGCGCCAGCAGCTTGCCGCTGGAAGCGGGGGACAAAGAGACCCAGTACTTC.